This paragraph covers one TCR beta chain sequence. This specimen belongs to a study of blood T cells in healthy people across ages. The germline gives CDR1 SGHRS, CDR2 YFSETQ. The junction had 10 bases not matched to a gene; V was cut back by 4 bases and J by 3 bases. The CDR3 is made up of 17 amino acids. It was with a sample-barcoded 5' primer and a J-beta primer mix that a second PCR of roughly 7 to 12 cycles was run. A tag from a template-switch adaptor with 12 random nucleotides marked each cDNA molecule. TCRdb fed the 5' RACE reads into MiXCR, producing one record per CDR3 protein. The data show some 1.5 million distinct CDR3 sequences, less than 45% seen once. Sample donors were healthy Caucasian individuals that came from Russia, aged roughly 6 to 95.

V is TRBV5-1 and J is TRBJ1-5; 10 bases align to TRBD1. Sample: blood. The receptor's source is a woman between 18 and 29 years old in good health. CDR3 sequence (DNA): TGCGCCAGCAGCACCGGGACAGGGGATTTGGACAATCAGCCCCAGCATTTT. Encoded protein: CASSTGTGDLDNQPQHF.